This is a list of T cell receptor beta chains from one sample in a study of OX40 agonist ivuxolimab in advanced cancers. Sequencing used immunoSEQ multiplex PCR; TCRdb keeps in-frame clones, though not all of them. The repertoire holds over 55,000 clones, with 70% to 90% as singletons. This material consisted of CD4+ or CD8+ T cells sorted from blood, taken in a trial of the OX40 agonist ivuxolimab. The receptors stem from an adult with an advanced solid tumor such as melanoma, head and neck, liver or kidney cancer. Each CDR3 is given with its conserved first and last residue. Each record gives: J gene, clone size, D gene, V gene, CDR3 protein, CDR3 DNA. D genes are given only for firm matches. Expanded clones are given a class, and other clones once, few, many or no size at all.

>TRBJ1-2|-|-|TRBV13
CASSLEDQHGYTF
TGTGCCAGCAGCTTAGAGGACCAGCATGGCTACACCTTC
>TRBJ2-7|-|-|TRBV14
CASSQPRSSYEQYF
TGTGCCAGCAGCCAACCGCGGAGCTCCTACGAGCAGTACTTC
>TRBJ1-2|-|TRBD1|TRBV6-5
CASSSGQGVGGYTF
TGTGCCAGCAGCTCCGGACAGGGGGTAGGGGGCTACACCTTC
>TRBJ1-2|-|-|TRBV7-5
CVRSLPDVANYGYTF
TGTGTCAGAAGCTTACCGGACGTAGCTAACTATGGCTACACCTTC
>TRBJ1-1|-|-|TRBV5-1
CASSPGPGRDTEAFF
TGCGCCAGCAGCCCGGGACCGGGACGAGACACTGAAGCTTTCTTT
>TRBJ1-1|-|-|TRBV6-1
CASSDWNTEAFF
TGTGCCAGCAGTGATTGGAACACTGAAGCTTTCTTT
>TRBJ1-3|-|-|TRBV4-2
CASSQDSSGNSGNTIYF
TGTGCCAGCAGCCAAGACAGCAGCGGAAACTCTGGAAACACCATATATTTT
>TRBJ2-3|-|-|TRBV2
CADSWTQSTDTQYF
TGTGCAGACAGCTGGACTCAATCCACAGATACGCAGTATTTT
>TRBJ1-2|-|TRBD1|TRBV7-9
CASSLGQGATLNYGYTF
TGTGCCAGCAGCTTAGGACAGGGGGCGACCCTTAACTATGGCTACACCTTC
>TRBJ1-1|once|-|TRBV9
CASSVVGALMNTEAFF
TGTGCCAGCAGCGTAGTTGGGGCACTCATGAACACTGAAGCTTTCTTT
>TRBJ2-2|once|TRBD1|TRBV7-9
CASSLTGAGGELFF
TGTGCCAGCAGCCTGACAGGGGCGGGCGGGGAGCTGTTTTTT
>TRBJ2-1|-|-|TRBV9
CASSVVPGTELYNEQFF
TGTGCCAGCAGCGTAGTTCCAGGGACGGAACTCTACAATGAGCAGTTCTTC
>TRBJ2-6|-|-|TRBV19
CASSITSWSSGANVLTF
TGTGCCAGTAGTATTACTAGCTGGTCCTCTGGGGCCAACGTCCTGACTTTC
>TRBJ2-2|-|-|TRBV11-1
CASSLLGGTGELFF
TGTGCCAGCAGCTTATTGGGAGGCACCGGGGAGCTGTTTTTT
>TRBJ1-1|-|-|TRBV5-1
CASSLGTANTEAFF
TGCGCCAGCAGCTTGGGGACGGCGAACACTGAAGCTTTCTTT
>TRBJ2-1|-|TRBD2|TRBV19
CAVTSGSFNEQFF
TGTGCCGTAACTAGCGGGAGCTTCAATGAGCAGTTCTTC
>TRBJ2-7|-|TRBD2|TRBV15
CATSSRTSGIYEQYF
TGTGCCACCAGCAGCCGGACTAGCGGGATCTACGAGCAGTACTTC
>TRBJ2-3|-|-|TRBV9
CASSVVGDRADTQYF
TGTGCCAGCAGCGTAGTGGGGGATAGGGCAGATACGCAGTATTTT
>TRBJ1-1|-|-|TRBV5-4
CASSEQTVSGGEAFF
TGTGCCAGCAGCGAACAAACCGTCTCGGGGGGCGAAGCTTTCTTT
>TRBJ1-5|few|-|TRBV6-5
CASGSQGYQPQHF
TGTGCCAGTGGATCGCAGGGATATCAGCCCCAGCATTTT
>TRBJ2-1|-|-|TRBV7-9
CASSPQQGQKSYNEQFF
TGTGCCAGCAGCCCCCAGCAGGGCCAAAAATCCTACAATGAGCAGTTCTTC
>TRBJ2-1|-|-|TRBV4-1
CASSQMGLHNEQFF
TGCGCCAGCAGCCAAATGGGACTTCACAATGAGCAGTTCTTC
>TRBJ2-5|-|TRBD1|TRBV7-2
CASSLGTGVIETQYF
TGTGCCAGCAGCCTTGGGACAGGGGTGATTGAGACCCAGTACTTC
>TRBJ1-1|-|-|TRBV28
CASSHRTSTEAFF
TGTGCCAGCAGTCACAGGACGAGCACTGAAGCTTTCTTT
>TRBJ1-3|-|-|TRBV6-4
CASTPGLLWGLSGNTIYF
TGTGCCAGTACTCCGGGTCTTCTCTGGGGGCTCTCTGGAAACACCATATATTTT
>TRBJ1-1|-|TRBD1|TRBV19
CASRHRGSMNTEAFF
TGTGCCAGTAGGCACAGGGGAAGTATGAACACTGAAGCTTTCTTT
>TRBJ1-1|once|-|TRBV13
CASSLVRTNTEAFF
TGTGCCAGCAGCTTAGTACGGACGAACACTGAAGCTTTCTTT
>TRBJ1-2|-|TRBD1|TRBV5-6
CASSWGQGSYGYTF
TGTGCCAGCAGCTGGGGACAGGGGAGCTATGGCTACACCTTC
>TRBJ2-2|-|-|TRBV27
CASSFTQRWSTGELFF
TGTGCCAGCAGTTTCACTCAACGGTGGAGCACCGGGGAGCTGTTTTTT
>TRBJ1-2|-|-|TRBV5-1
CASSLARVEAQGYTF
TGCGCCAGCAGCTTGGCCAGGGTTGAGGCACAGGGCTACACCTTC
>TRBJ2-7|-|-|TRBV6-5
CASRPGQGSYEQYF
TGTGCCAGCAGACCGGGACAAGGATCCTACGAGCAGTACTTC
>TRBJ2-7|-|-|TRBV6-5
CASSPGLPYEQYF
TGTGCCAGCAGTCCGGGTCTGCCCTACGAGCAGTACTTC
>TRBJ1-3|-|-|TRBV7-8
CASSYTPFSGNTIYF
TGTGCCAGCAGCTATACGCCTTTCTCTGGAAACACCATATATTTT
>TRBJ2-3|-|-|TRBV4-1
CASSFTPDSFADTQYF
TGCGCCAGCAGCTTCACGCCGGACAGTTTCGCAGATACGCAGTATTTT
>TRBJ1-2|-|-|TRBV5-4
CASSFSGGAGYTF
TGTGCCAGCAGCTTTTCGGGGGGCGCGGGCTACACCTTC
>TRBJ1-4|-|-|TRBV7-9
CASSPRSEKLFF
TGTGCCAGCAGCCCACGAAGCGAAAAACTGTTTTTT
>TRBJ2-2|few|-|TRBV10-3
CAISESGSNTGELFF
TGTGCCATCAGTGAGTCGGGCTCCAACACCGGGGAGCTGTTTTTT
>TRBJ2-7|-|-|TRBV1
CTSSQHRTSGKTHEQYF
TGCACCAGCAGCCAACACCGGACTAGCGGGAAAACCCACGAGCAGTACTTC
>TRBJ1-4|-|-|TRBV11-2
CASTLATNEKLFF
TGTGCCAGCACACTAGCAACTAATGAAAAACTGTTTTTT
>TRBJ1-5|-|TRBD1|TRBV28
CASSFVQGASNQPQHF
TGTGCCAGCAGTTTTGTTCAGGGGGCAAGCAATCAGCCCCAGCATTTT
>TRBJ2-3|-|TRBD2|TRBV7-9
CASSLLAGATDTQYF
TGTGCCAGCAGCTTACTAGCGGGAGCCACAGATACGCAGTATTTT
>TRBJ1-1|-|-|TRBV27
CASSLPGPEAFF
TGTGCCAGCAGTTTACCAGGGCCCGAAGCTTTCTTT
>TRBJ2-3|-|TRBD1|TRBV19
CASSIWPGGRDTQYF
TGTGCCAGTAGTATATGGCCAGGGGGCAGAGATACGCAGTATTTT
>TRBJ1-3|-|TRBD1|TRBV6-7
CASSYSRDRRSGGSGNTIYF
TGTGCCAGCAGTTACTCGAGGGACAGGCGATCCGGGGGGTCTGGAAACACCATATATTTT
>TRBJ1-1|-|TRBD1|TRBV27
CASGGQLVSNTEAFF
TGTGCCAGCGGGGGACAGCTAGTATCTAACACTGAAGCTTTCTTT
>TRBJ2-7|-|TRBD1|TRBV7-2
CASSLALSGQGISYEQYF
TGTGCCAGCAGCTTAGCCCTTTCGGGACAGGGTATATCCTACGAGCAGTACTTC
>TRBJ2-1|-|TRBD2|TRBV2
CASPIGTSGLTGLRDNEQFF
TGTGCCAGCCCGATCGGGACTAGCGGATTAACCGGCCTTCGAGACAATGAGCAGTTCTTC
>TRBJ1-2|-|TRBD1|TRBV29-1
CSVTTGENYGYTF
TGCAGCGTTACGACAGGGGAAAACTATGGCTACACCTTC
>TRBJ2-5|-|TRBD1|TRBV5-1
CASSTMGQPQETQYF
TGCGCCAGCAGCACTATGGGACAGCCGCAAGAGACCCAGTACTTC
>TRBJ2-3|-|-|TRBV27
CASSFGSGYPTDTQYF
TGTGCCAGCAGTTTCGGTTCAGGGTACCCCACAGATACGCAGTATTTT
>TRBJ2-1|-|TRBD1|TRBV4-1
CASSQGSGGSYNEQFF
TGCGCCAGCAGCCAAGGATCAGGGGGCTCCTACAATGAGCAGTTCTTC
>TRBJ2-1|-|TRBD1|TRBV7-9
CASSLAQGAYNEQFF
TGTGCCAGCAGCTTAGCACAGGGGGCCTACAATGAGCAGTTCTTC
>TRBJ2-1|-|-|TRBV7-9
CASSPPLAPNEQFF
TGTGCCAGCAGCCCTCCTCTGGCACCGAATGAGCAGTTCTTC
>TRBJ2-5|-|-|TRBV5-1
CASSQYRETQYF
TGCGCCAGCAGCCAGTACCGAGAGACCCAGTACTTC
>TRBJ1-5|-|-|TRBV2
CASVAGGNQPQHF
TGTGCCAGCGTTGCTGGCGGCAATCAGCCCCAGCATTTT
>TRBJ2-7|-|-|TRBV19
CASSRPGSAPYEQYF
TGTGCCAGTAGTCGTCCCGGGTCGGCGCCCTACGAGCAGTACTTC
>TRBJ1-1|once|-|TRBV15
CATSRVQWGLEAFF
TGTGCCACCAGCAGAGTTCAATGGGGGCTTGAAGCTTTCTTT
>TRBJ1-2|-|TRBD1|TRBV12-5
CASGNQFTGTGGVGYTF
TGTGCTAGTGGGAACCAATTCACCGGGACAGGGGGCGTTGGCTACACCTTC